Listed here are 15 T cell receptor beta chains from one sample, sequenced in a study of shared T cell receptors in the human thymus. Some clones are missing from TCRdb's copy, which holds only in-frame ones; the method was immunoSEQ multiplex PCR. The sample carries over 450,000 clones, approximately 78% recorded once. Separately, the same data were catalogued under a study of human thymus T cells.

What was sequenced was thymocytes. Receptors were obtained from a boy under three years old with a congenital heart defect.

This clone was seen only a few times. The chain employs TRBV5-1 and TRBJ2-1, with 7 positions matching TRBD2. The germline gives CDR1 SGHRS, CDR2 YFSETQ. The CDR3 has 14 amino acids. The V gene end was trimmed by 9 bases and the J gene end by 4 bases; junction bases not matched to a gene: 10. The CDR3 region has the DNA TGCGCCACGCACCTAGCGGCTCCTTACAATGAGCAGTTCTTC. Its translation: CATHLAAPYNEQFF.

In its sample, this clone was seen a few times. The rearrangement links TRBV14 to TRBJ2-1; 10 bases are shared with TRBD2. The V gene end was trimmed by 3 bases and the J gene end by 2 bases; junction bases not matched to a gene: 7. The CDR3 runs 17 residues. Germline CDR1 reads SGHDN; CDR2 reads FVKESK. CDR3 bases: TGTGCCAGCAGCCACCAGGGACTAGCGTCCCCCTACAATGAGCAGTTCTTC. Translating gives CASSHQGLASPYNEQFF. The complete variable domain, with remaining parts taken from reference TRBV14 and TRBJ2-1, reads EAGVTQFPSHSVIEKGQTVTLRCDPISGHDNLYWYRRVMGKEIKFLLHFVKESKQDESGMPNNRFLAERTGGTYSTLKVQPAELEDSGVYFCASSHQGLASPYNEQFFGPGTRLTVL.

The chain has TRBV14 and TRBJ2-7; tentative D call: TRBD2 (5 bases). Germline V lookup: CDR1 SGHDN, CDR2 FVKESK. V was cut by 1 base and J by 1 base, with 8 bases left in between. This CDR3 is 14 amino acids long. The CDR3 is CASSQVEESYEQYF. The CDR3 nucleotides are TGTGCCAGCAGCCAAGTGGAGGAGTCCTACGAGCAGTACTTC. Full variable domain (remainder filled in from reference TRBV14 and TRBJ2-7): EAGVTQFPSHSVIEKGQTVTLRCDPISGHDNLYWYRRVMGKEIKFLLHFVKESKQDESGMPNNRFLAERTGGTYSTLKVQPAELEDSGVYFCASSQVEESYEQYFGPGTRLTVT.

This rearrangement joins TRBV29-1 to TRBJ2-5; TRBD2 matches 10 bases. With 4 bases clipped from V and 5 bases from J, the junction kept 4 bases outside the gene matches. The CDR3 totals 13 residues. Germline V gene data show CDR1 as SQVTM and CDR2 as ANQGSEA. The CDR3 here is CSVVQREGETQYF. The CDR3 DNA is TGCAGCGTTGTACAGCGGGAGGGGGAGACCCAGTACTTC. The entire variable domain, with the rest obtained from reference TRBV29-1 and TRBJ2-5, is as follows: SAVISQKPSRDICQRGTSLTIQCQVDSQVTMMFWYRQQPGQSLTLIATANQGSEATYESGFVIDKFPISRPNLTFSTLTVSNMSPEDSSIYLCSVVQREGETQYFGPGTRLLVL.

V usage is TRBV2 and J usage is TRBJ1-1; 10 bases agree with TRBD1. This CDR3 comprises 16 residues. The V gene's germline CDR1 is SNHLY and CDR2 FYNNEI. J gave up 1 base and V 6 bases, and 8 bases lay outside the gene matches. The DNA of the CDR3 is TGTGCCAGCAGATTAGGGACAGGGGAACGGAACACTGAAGCTTTCTTT. Protein product: CASRLGTGERNTEAFF.

The genes are TRBV30 and TRBJ2-1; D may be TRBD2 (5 bases). The germline V and J ends were trimmed by 0 bases and 3 bases, with 18 bases remaining between them. Germline CDR1 is GTSNPN and CDR2 is SVGIG (reference sequence). The CDR3 length is 17 residues. CDR3 sequence reads: CAWSVGAADGYYNEQFF. The CDR3 bases are TGTGCCTGGAGTGTAGGAGCGGCCGATGGATACTACAATGAGCAGTTCTTC.

The V call is TRBV5-1, the J call TRBJ1-2, with 9 bases that match TRBD1. J gave up 8 bases and V 4 bases, and 9 bases lay outside the gene matches. The CDR3 consists of 14 residues. Germline CDR1 SGHRS, CDR2 YFSETQ. In nucleotides, the CDR3 is TGCGCCAGCAGCGGGACAGGGAAGAAACGAGGCTACACCTTC. Translated: CASSGTGKKRGYTF.

V gene TRBV10-2 combines with J gene TRBJ1-5; D might be TRBD1 (5 bases). V lost 6 bases and J lost 0, with 6 bases in between. The CDR3 is made up of 13 amino acids. In germline, CDR1 is WSHSY, CDR2 SAAADI. The CDR3 sequence is CASRDNSNQPQHF. CDR3 DNA: TGCGCCAGCAGGGACAATAGCAATCAGCCCCAGCATTTT.

V and J are TRBV6-1 and TRBJ1-2; D is ambiguous. The CDR3 runs 11 residues. V lost 5 bases and J lost 8, with 9 bases in between. CDR1 is MNHNS, CDR2 SASEGT, per germline. The CDR3 is CASSPEEGYTF. In DNA, the CDR3 is TGTGCCAGCAGTCCCGAGGAGGGCTACACCTTC.

The rearrangement joins TRBV7-2 to TRBJ2-1; no reliable D call. This CDR3 contains 11 residues. The V gene lost 5 bases and the J gene lost 8 bases, with 7 bases spanning the gap. From germline, CDR1 is SGHTA and CDR2 FQGNSA. In DNA form, the CDR3 reads TGTGCCAGCAGCGAGGTAGATGAGCAGTTCTTC. This sequence encodes CASSEVDEQFF.

As DNA, the CDR3 is TGTGCCAGCGCGGGACTAGCGGGAAGGCCCTCCTACGAGCAGTACTTC. It yields the protein CASAGLAGRPSYEQYF. The chain links TRBV27 to TRBJ2-7; 13 nucleotides match TRBD2. Germline loops: CDR1 MNHEY, CDR2 SMNVEV (reference sequence). The CDR3 totals 16 residues. The ends lost 8 bases at V and 0 bases at J; junction bases unmatched: 7.

The rearrangement joins TRBV14 to TRBJ2-7; 8 bases fit TRBD1. Looked up from germline, CDR1 is SGHDN and CDR2 is FVKESK. The CDR3 covers 16 residues. Unmatched junction bases numbered 9, after V lost 4 bases and J lost 1 base. CDR3 loop: CASSPRTGQRSYEQYF. The DNA for the CDR3 is TGTGCCAGCAGCCCGCGGACAGGGCAAAGGTCCTACGAGCAGTACTTC.

V gene TRBV27 combines with J gene TRBJ2-5, with a weak D call TRBD1 (5 bases). The CDR3 runs 15 residues. In germline, CDR1 is MNHEY, CDR2 SMNVEV (reference sequence). Trimming removed 6 bases at V and 5 bases at J, with 19 bases between. The CDR3 region has the DNA TGTGCCAGCAGCCCCTTCTCCGTAGGGGTTGAGACCCAGTACTTC. It codes for CASSPFSVGVETQYF.

This chain uses TRBV2 with TRBJ2-1, with a weak D call TRBD2 (5 bases). CDR3 length: 13 residues. V gave up 2 bases and J gave up 14 bases, with 16 bases separating them. Germline V lookup: CDR1 SNHLY, CDR2 FYNNEI. This CDR3 reads CASSEPTARVEFF. CDR3 nucleotide sequence: TGTGCCAGCAGTGAACCGACTGCGCGGGTTGAGTTCTTC.

The chain uses TRBV6-1 and TRBJ1-2; 9 positions match TRBD1. V lost 5 bases to trimming and J lost 4 bases; unmatched junction nucleotides: 5. CDR3 size: 14 residues. CDR1 and CDR2 from the germline V gene are MNHNS and SASEGT. CDR3: CASSLRQGVYGYTF. The CDR3 DNA sequence: TGTGCCAGCAGTCTGCGACAGGGGGTCTATGGCTACACCTTC.